This T cell receptor beta chain is drawn from a study of neurological immune-mediated disorders. Over 190 million TCR-beta sequences (from 15-18 subjects) were yielded by each sequencing run. TCRdb independently ran MiXCR on the 5' RACE reads; one entry per CDR3 protein. The table has around 30,000 distinct CDR3 sequences, approximately 12% seen once. Trimming took 7 bases from V and 1 from J, leaving 19 bases between them. The CDR3 has 16 residues. There are many counts of this clonotype. Sequencing used PBMCs. V gene TRBV12-3 or TRBV12-4 combines with J gene TRBJ2-5; D may be TRBD2 (5 bases). This TCR was sampled from a man aged 55 to 69 in good health. The DNA of the CDR3 is TGTGCCAGCACCACAACTTACTACGGAGGCCAAGAGACCCAGTACTTC. As protein: CASTTTYYGGQETQYF.